This T cell receptor (beta chain) was found in a study of prognosis after radiotherapy for stage I lung cancer. Study overall: Radiotherapy took the form of SBRT (3 to 5 fractions) with a biologically effective dose of at least 100 Gy. Distant metastases were recorded in a few patients after radiotherapy, at a median of about 7 months, and no significant progression was recorded in roughly 15.

The V gene's germline CDR1 is SNHLY and CDR2 FYNNEI. The ends were cut back, 2 bases at V and 4 bases at J, with 15 bases in the middle. This CDR3 region has 16 residues. The genomic DNA TCR beta CDR3 region underwent two rounds of multiplex PCR. It was primers specific to each TRBV and TRBJ gene that first-round PCR used. TCRdb passed the multiplex PCR reads through MiXCR, listing each CDR3 protein once. This table holds around 51,000 distinct CDR3 sequences, about a third found once. Ten or more counts support this clonotype. V and J are TRBV2 and TRBJ1-3; D remains unclear. The clonotype was recovered from a donor of 50 years or more with non-small cell lung cancer. The sample in question was PBMCs, obtained before or after stereotactic body radiation therapy (not recorded which). CDR3 residues: CASSENHGSLGNTIYF. The CDR3 DNA follows: TGTGCCAGCAGTGAAAATCACGGGAGCTTAGGAAACACCATATATTTT.